The source of this T cell receptor (beta chain) is a study of blood T cell repertoires in COVID-19. Background on the study: The origin of the acute and convalescent COVID-19 samples was the United States, Italy and Spain. T cells, B-cell-depleted T cells, or PBMCs supplied cDNA or gDNA.

This CDR3 region has 15 residues. CDR1 is SGHTA, CDR2 FQGNSA, per germline. V shed 5 bases and J 10 bases; nucleotides not matched to a gene: 9. The authors' processing: Amplification of reference gene primers was used by the study to estimate nucleated cell counts. Produced via immunoSEQ multiplex PCR; TCRdb's table is partial and in-frame only. V, J and clone size are taken as reported in that table, and D and trimming were inferred from the DNA itself. This table holds approximately 74,000 clones, around 93% found once. This chain links TRBV7-2 with TRBJ2-1; 12 bases are a match to TRBD2. The source is a woman aged 60-75 years with active COVID-19. The specimen sequenced was peripheral blood. CDR3 in DNA: TGTGCCAGCAGCCCCGGACTAGCGGGATCGCTCGAGCAGTTCTTC. Its protein product is CASSPGLAGSLEQFF.